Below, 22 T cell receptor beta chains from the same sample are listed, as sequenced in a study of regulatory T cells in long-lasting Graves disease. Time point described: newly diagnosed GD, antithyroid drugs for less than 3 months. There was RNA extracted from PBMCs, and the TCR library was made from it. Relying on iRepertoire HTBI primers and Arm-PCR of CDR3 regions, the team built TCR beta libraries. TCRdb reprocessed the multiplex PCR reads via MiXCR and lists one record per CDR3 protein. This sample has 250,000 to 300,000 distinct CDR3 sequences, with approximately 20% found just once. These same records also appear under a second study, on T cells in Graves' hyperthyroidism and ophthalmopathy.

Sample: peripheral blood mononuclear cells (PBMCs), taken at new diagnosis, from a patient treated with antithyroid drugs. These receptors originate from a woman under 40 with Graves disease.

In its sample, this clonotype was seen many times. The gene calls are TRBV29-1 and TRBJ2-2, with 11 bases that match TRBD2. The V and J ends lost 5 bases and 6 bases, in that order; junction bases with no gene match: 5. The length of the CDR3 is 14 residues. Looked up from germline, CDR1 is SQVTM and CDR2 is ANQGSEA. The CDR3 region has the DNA TGCAGCGTTAGTCGACTAGCGGGGCCCGGGGAGCTGTTTTTT. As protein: CSVSRLAGPGELFF.

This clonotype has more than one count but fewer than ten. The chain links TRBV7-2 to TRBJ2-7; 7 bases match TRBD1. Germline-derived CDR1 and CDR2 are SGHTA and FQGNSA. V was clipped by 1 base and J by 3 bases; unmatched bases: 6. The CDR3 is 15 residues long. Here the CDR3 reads CASSLGGGQHYEQYF. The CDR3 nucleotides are TGTGCCAGCAGCTTAGGTGGGGGACAGCACTACGAGCAGTACTTC.

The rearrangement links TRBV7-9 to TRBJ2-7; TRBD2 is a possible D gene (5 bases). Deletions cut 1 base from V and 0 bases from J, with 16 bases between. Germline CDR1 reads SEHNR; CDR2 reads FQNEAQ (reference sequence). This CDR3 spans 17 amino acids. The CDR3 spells CASSLGVGVGNSYEQYF. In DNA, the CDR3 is TGTGCCAGCAGCTTAGGGGTCGGGGTGGGAAACTCCTACGAGCAGTACTTC.

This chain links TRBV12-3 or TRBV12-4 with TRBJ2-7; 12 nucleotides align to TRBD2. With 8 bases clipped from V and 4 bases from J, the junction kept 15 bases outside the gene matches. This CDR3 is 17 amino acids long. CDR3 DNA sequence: TGTGCCAGCCGAAGTCGCCTAGCGGGGGGGCTGTCTTACGAGCAGTACTTC. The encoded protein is CASRSRLAGGLSYEQYF.

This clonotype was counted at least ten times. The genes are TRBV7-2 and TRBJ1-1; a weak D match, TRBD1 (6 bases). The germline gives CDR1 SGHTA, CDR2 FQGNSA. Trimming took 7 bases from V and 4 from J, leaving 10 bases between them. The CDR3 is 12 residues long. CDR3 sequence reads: CASNRQVTEAFF. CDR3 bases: TGTGCCAGCAACAGACAGGTCACTGAAGCTTTCTTT. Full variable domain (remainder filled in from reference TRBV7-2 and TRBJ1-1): GAGVSQSPSNKVTEKGKDVELRCDPISGHTALYWYRQSLGQGLEFLIYFQGNSAPDKSGLPSDRFSAERTGGSVSTLTIQRTQQEDSAVYLCASNRQVTEAFFGQGTRLTVV.

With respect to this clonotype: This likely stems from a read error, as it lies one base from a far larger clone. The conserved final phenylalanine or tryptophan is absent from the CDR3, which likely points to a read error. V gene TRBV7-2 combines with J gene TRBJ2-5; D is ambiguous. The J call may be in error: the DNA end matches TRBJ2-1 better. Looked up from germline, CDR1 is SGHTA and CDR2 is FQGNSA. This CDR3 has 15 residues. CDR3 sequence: CASSLGKEGYNEQFL. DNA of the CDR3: TGTGCCAGCAGCTTAGGAAAGGAAGGATACAATGAGCAGTTCCTC.

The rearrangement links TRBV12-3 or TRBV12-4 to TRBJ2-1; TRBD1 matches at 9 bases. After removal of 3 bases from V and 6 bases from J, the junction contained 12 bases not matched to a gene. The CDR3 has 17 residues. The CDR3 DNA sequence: TGTGCCAGCAGTTTCGAGGCCGGGACAGGGTATGGCAATGAGCAGTTCTTC. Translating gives CASSFEAGTGYGNEQFF.

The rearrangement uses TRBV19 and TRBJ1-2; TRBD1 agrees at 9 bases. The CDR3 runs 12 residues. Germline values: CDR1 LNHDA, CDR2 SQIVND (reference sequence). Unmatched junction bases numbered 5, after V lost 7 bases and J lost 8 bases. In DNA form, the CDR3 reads TGTGCCAGTACCAGGACAGGGGACGGCTACACCTTC. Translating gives CASTRTGDGYTF. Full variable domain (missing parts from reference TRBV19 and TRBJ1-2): DGGITQSPKYLFRKEGQNVTLSCEQNLNHDAMYWYRQDPGQGLRLIYYSQIVNDFQKGDIAEGYSVSREKKESFPLTVTSAQKNPTAFYLCASTRTGDGYTFGSGTRLTVV.

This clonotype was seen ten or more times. The CDR3 loop reads CASSLKRQGVDEQFF. The CDR3 DNA is TGTGCCAGCAGCCTTAAAAGACAGGGGGTAGATGAGCAGTTCTTC. V gene TRBV7-9 combines with J gene TRBJ2-1, with 9 bases matching TRBD1. Looked up from germline, CDR1 is SEHNR and CDR2 is FQNEAQ (reference sequence). This CDR3 is built from 15 residues. The V segment lost 5 bases and the J segment 8 bases; nucleotides outside the gene matches: 10.

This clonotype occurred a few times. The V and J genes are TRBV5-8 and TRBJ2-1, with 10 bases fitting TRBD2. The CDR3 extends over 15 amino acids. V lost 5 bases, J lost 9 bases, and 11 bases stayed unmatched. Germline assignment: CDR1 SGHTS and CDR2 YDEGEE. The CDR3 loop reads CASRRPLAGAPEQFF. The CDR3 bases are TGTGCCAGCAGACGTCCGCTAGCGGGGGCACCTGAGCAGTTCTTC.

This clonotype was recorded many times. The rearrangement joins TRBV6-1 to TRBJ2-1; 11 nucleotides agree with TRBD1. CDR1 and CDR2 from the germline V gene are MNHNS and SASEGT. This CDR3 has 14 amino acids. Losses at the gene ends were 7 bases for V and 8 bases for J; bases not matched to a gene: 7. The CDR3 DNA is TGTGCCAGCAACGGACAGGGGGCGCGGTATGAGCAGTTCTTC. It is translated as CASNGQGARYEQFF.

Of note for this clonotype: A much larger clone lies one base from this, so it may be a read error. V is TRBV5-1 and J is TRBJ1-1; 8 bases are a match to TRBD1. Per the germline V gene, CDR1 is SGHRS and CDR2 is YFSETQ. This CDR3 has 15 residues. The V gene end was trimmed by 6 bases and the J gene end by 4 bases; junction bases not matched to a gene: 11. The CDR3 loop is CASNSWTGSRTEAFF. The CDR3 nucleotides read TGCGCCAGCAACTCGTGGACAGGGTCACGCACTGAAGCTTTCTTT.

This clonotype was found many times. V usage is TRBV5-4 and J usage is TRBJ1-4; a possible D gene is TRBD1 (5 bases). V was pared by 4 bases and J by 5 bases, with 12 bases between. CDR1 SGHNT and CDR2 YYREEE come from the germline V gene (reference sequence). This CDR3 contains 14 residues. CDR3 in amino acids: CASSLDRRNEKLFF. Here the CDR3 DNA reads TGTGCCAGCAGCCTTGACAGAAGAAATGAAAAACTGTTTTTT. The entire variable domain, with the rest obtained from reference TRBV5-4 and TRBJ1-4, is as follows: ETGVTQSPTHLIKTRGQQVTLRCSSQSGHNTVSWYQQALGQGPQFIFQYYREEENGRGNFPPRFSGLQFPNYSSELNVNALELDDSALYLCASSLDRRNEKLFFGSGTQLSVL.

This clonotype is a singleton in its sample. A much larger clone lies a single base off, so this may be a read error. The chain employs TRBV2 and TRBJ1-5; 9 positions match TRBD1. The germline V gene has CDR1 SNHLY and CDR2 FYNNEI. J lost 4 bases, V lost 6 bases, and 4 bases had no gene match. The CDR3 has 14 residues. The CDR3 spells CASSDGQGNQPQHF. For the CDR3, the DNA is TGTGCCAGCAGCGACGGACAGGGGAATCAGCCCCAGCATTTT.

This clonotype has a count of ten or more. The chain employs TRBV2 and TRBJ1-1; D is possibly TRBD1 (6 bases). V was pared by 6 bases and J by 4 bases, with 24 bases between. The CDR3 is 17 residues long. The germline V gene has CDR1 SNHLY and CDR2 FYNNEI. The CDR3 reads CASSEDSYLGGGTEAFF. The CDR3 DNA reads TGTGCCAGCAGCGAGGACAGTTACCTGGGGGGGGGCACTGAAGCTTTCTTT.

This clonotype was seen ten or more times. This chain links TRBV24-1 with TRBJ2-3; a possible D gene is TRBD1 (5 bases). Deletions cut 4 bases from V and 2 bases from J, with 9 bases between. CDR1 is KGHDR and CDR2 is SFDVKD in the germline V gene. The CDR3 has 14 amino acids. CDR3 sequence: CATSDSGHTDTQYF. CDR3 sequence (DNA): TGTGCCACCAGTGACTCCGGACACACAGATACGCAGTATTTT.

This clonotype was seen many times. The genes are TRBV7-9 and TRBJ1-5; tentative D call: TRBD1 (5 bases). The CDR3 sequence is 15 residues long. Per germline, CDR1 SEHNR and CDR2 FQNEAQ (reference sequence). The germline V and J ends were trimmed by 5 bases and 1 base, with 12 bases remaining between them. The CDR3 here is CASSVSGQSNQPQHF. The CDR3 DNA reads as TGTGCCAGCAGCGTCAGTGGACAAAGCAATCAGCCCCAGCATTTT.

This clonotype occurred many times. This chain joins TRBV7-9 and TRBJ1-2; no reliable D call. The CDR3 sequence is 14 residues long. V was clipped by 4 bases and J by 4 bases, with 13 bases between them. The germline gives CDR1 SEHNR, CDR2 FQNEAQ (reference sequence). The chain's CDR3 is CASSSDVGSYGYTF. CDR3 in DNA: TGTGCCAGCAGCTCGGACGTTGGATCCTATGGCTACACCTTC. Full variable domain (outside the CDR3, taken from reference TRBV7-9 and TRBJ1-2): DTGVSQNPRHKITKRGQNVTFRCDPISEHNRLYWYRQTLGQGPEFLTYFQNEAQLEKSRLLSDRFSAERPKGSFSTLEIQRTEQGDSAMYLCASSSDVGSYGYTFGSGTRLTVV.

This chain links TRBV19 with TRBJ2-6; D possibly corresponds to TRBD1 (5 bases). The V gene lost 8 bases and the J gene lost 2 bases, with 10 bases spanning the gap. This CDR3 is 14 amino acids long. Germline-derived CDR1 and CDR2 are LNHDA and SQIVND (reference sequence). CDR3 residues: CASQQGTGANVLTF. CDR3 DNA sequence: TGTGCCAGTCAGCAGGGTACTGGGGCCAACGTCCTGACTTTC.

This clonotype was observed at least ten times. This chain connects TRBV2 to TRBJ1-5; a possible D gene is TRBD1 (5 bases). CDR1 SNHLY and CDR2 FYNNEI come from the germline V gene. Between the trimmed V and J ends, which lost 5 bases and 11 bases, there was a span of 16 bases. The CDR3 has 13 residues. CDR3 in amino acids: CASSPGHYGSQHF. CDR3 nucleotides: TGTGCCAGCAGTCCTGGACACTACGGGTCCCAGCATTTT.

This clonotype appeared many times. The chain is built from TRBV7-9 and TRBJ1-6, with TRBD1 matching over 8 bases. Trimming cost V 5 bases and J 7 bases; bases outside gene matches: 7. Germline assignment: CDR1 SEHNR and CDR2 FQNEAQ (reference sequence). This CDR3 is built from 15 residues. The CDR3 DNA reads TGTGCCAGCAGCGCGGGACAGGAGGTGAATTCACCCCTCCACTTT. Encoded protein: CASSAGQEVNSPLHF.

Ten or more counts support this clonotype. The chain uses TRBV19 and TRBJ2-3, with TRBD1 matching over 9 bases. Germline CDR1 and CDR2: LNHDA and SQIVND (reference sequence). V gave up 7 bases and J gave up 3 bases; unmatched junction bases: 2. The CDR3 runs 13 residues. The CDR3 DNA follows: TGTGCCAGTAAGGGACAGGGAACAGATACGCAGTATTTT. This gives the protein CASKGQGTDTQYF.